Following are 26 T cell receptor beta chains from one sample sequenced in a study of human T cells and chemical hapten exposure. Sample time point: patch test 2, 6 weeks after DPC sensitization. Treatment noted: therapeutic diphenylcyclopropenone sensitization with weekly scalp DPC. TCRdb independently ran MiXCR on the RACE reads; one entry per CDR3 protein. Here the sample spans nearly 95,000 distinct CDR3 sequences, roughly 9.6% being singletons. This specimen consisted of whole blood, obtained in connection with sensitization to the hapten diphenylcyclopropenone (DPC). The origin of the receptors is a man in his forties with alopecia areata. Some clones in this sample may be carry-over from other donors' samples.

V is TRBV28 and J is TRBJ2-3, with 9 nucleotides matching TRBD1. The CDR3 covers 15 residues. Germline V lookup: CDR1 MDHEN, CDR2 SYDVKM. V was pared by 10 bases and J by 0 bases, with 8 bases of the junction left unmatched. CDR3 in amino acids: CATVTGGRSTDTQYF. The CDR3 bases are TGTGCCACCGTGACAGGGGGAAGAAGCACAGATACGCAGTATTTT.

This clonotype was seen more than once but under ten times. This chain connects TRBV5-1 to TRBJ1-1; no reliable D call. V gave up 4 bases and J gave up 6 bases, with 10 bases separating them. The CDR3 consists of 12 residues. Germline V gives CDR1 SGHRS, CDR2 YFSETQ. This CDR3 is CASSELGAEAFF. The CDR3 region has the DNA TGCGCCAGCAGCGAGCTAGGTGCTGAAGCTTTCTTT.

This clonotype has ten or more counts. The chain is built from TRBV30 and TRBJ1-5; possibly TRBD1 for D (6 bases). Per the germline V gene, CDR1 is GTSNPN and CDR2 is SVGIG (reference sequence). Trimming shortened V by 0 bases and J by 2 bases, and 14 bases separated the two germline ends. CDR3 length: 16 residues. CDR3 nucleotides: TGTGCCTGGAGTGTACTGGGGGCGAGTGGCAATCAGCCCCAGCATTTT. Translated: CAWSVLGASGNQPQHF. Supplemented by reference TRBV30 and TRBJ1-5, the full variable domain reads SQTIHQWPATLVQPVGSPLSLECTVEGTSNPNLYWYRQAAGRGLQLLFYSVGIGQISSEVPQNLSASRPQDRQFILSSKKLLLSDSGFYLCAWSVLGASGNQPQHFGDGTRLSIL.

This chain uses TRBV29-1 with TRBJ2-1; D gene uncertain. V was trimmed by 4 bases and J by 8 bases, leaving 9 bases between them. From germline, CDR1 is SQVTM and CDR2 ANQGSEA. This CDR3 comprises 11 residues. As DNA, the CDR3 is TGCAGCGTTGTAGGGAACGATGAGCAGTTCTTC. It codes for CSVVGNDEQFF.

The chain joins TRBV6-2 or TRBV6-3 to TRBJ2-7, with D possibly matching TRBD1 (6 bases). Trimming stripped 5 bases from V and 0 bases from J, with 8 bases between. CDR1 is MNHEY, CDR2 SVGEGT, per germline. The CDR3 consists of 13 residues. The CDR3 coding sequence is TGTGCCAGCAGTGGGGACACCTCCTACGAGCAGTACTTC. Protein product: CASSGDTSYEQYF.

This clonotype occurred a few times. The chain links TRBV20-1 to TRBJ2-3; unclear D gene. The germline V gene has CDR1 DFQATT and CDR2 SNEGSKA (reference sequence). With 0 bases removed from V and 4 bases from J, the gap between germline ends came to 11 bases. The CDR3 sequence is 14 residues long. Written as DNA, the CDR3 is TGCAGTGCTAGAGATCCGATGGGTGCAGATACGCAGTATTTT. Its translation: CSARDPMGADTQYF.

This clonotype was observed a handful of times. The chain employs TRBV4-3 and TRBJ2-2, with D maybe TRBD2 (6 bases). Germline lookup yields CDR1 LGHNA and CDR2 YSLEER. This CDR3 is 16 amino acids long. V gave up 1 base and J gave up 6 bases, with 15 bases separating them. DNA for the CDR3: TGCGCCAGCAGCCAAGTTGGGGGGTCTTTCGCCGGGGAGCTGTTTTTT. This translates into CASSQVGGSFAGELFF.

The rearrangement joins TRBV3-1 to TRBJ2-3; D uncertain. CDR3 length equals 16 residues. Germline lookup yields CDR1 LGHDT and CDR2 YNNKEL (reference sequence). Trimming stripped 1 base from V and 0 bases from J, with 11 bases between. CDR3 nucleotides: TGTGCCAGCAGCCAAGGTCCGCTTCCTAGCACAGATACGCAGTATTTT. It yields the protein CASSQGPLPSTDTQYF.

This clonotype was observed a few times. The chain has TRBV4-2 and TRBJ2-7; D is unclear. Germline V gives CDR1 LGHNA, CDR2 YNFKEQ. This CDR3 is 14 amino acids long. The V end was cut by 5 bases, the J end by 0 bases, with 11 bases between. The CDR3 coding sequence is TGTGCCAGCAGCACCCGAAGGAGCTCCTACGAGCAGTACTTC. As protein: CASSTRRSSYEQYF.

This clonotype was counted many times. This sequence joins TRBV5-1 and TRBJ1-2; 7 positions match TRBD1. Losses at the gene ends were 0 bases for V and 4 bases for J; bases not matched to a gene: 3. The CDR3 contains 14 residues. Germline V gene sequence: CDR1 SGHRS, CDR2 YFSETQ. The CDR3 DNA is TGCGCCAGCAGCTTGGGACAGGGCGGCTATGGCTACACCTTC. Translation: CASSLGQGGYGYTF.

This clonotype occurred many times. The CDR3, as DNA: TGTGCCAGCAGTGAGAGACAGGGTATTAATGAAAAACTGTTTTTT. It yields the protein CASSERQGINEKLFF. This sequence joins TRBV12-3 or TRBV12-4 and TRBJ1-4; 7 nucleotides line up with TRBD1. Germline trimming cut 5 bases from V and 4 bases from J; bases unmatched to any gene: 7. This CDR3 contains 15 residues.

This clonotype turned up a few times. V gene TRBV7-8 combines with J gene TRBJ2-2; TRBD1 agrees at 7 bases. The germline V gene has CDR1 SGHVS and CDR2 FQNEAQ. The V gene end was trimmed by 4 bases and the J gene end by 1 base; junction bases not matched to a gene: 0. The CDR3 length is 14 residues. This CDR3 is CASSWDRNTGELFF. Here the CDR3 DNA reads TGTGCCAGCAGCTGGGACAGGAACACCGGGGAGCTGTTTTTT. Supplemented by reference TRBV7-8 and TRBJ2-2, the full variable domain reads GAGVSQSPRYKVAKRGQDVALRCDPISGHVSLFWYQQALGQGPEFLTYFQNEAQLDKSGLPSDRFFAERPEGSVSTLKIQRTQQEDSAVYLCASSWDRNTGELFFGEGSRLTVL.

V is TRBV25-1 and J is TRBJ1-6, with a possible D match to TRBD1 (5 bases). The ends were cut back, 3 bases at V and 14 bases at J, with 8 bases in the middle. The CDR3 has 11 residues. CDR1 is MGHDK and CDR2 is SYGVNS in the germline V gene. The chain's CDR3 is CASSEGVTLHF. In DNA form, the CDR3 reads TGTGCCAGCAGTGAGGGGGTAACCCTCCACTTT. The full variable domain, rest sourced from reference TRBV25-1 and TRBJ1-6, is EADIYQTPRYLVIGTGKKITLECSQTMGHDKMYWYQQDPGMELHLIHYSYGVNSTEKGDLSSESTVSRIRTEHFPLTLESARPSHTSQYLCASSEGVTLHFGNGTRLTVT.

V usage is TRBV5-1 and J usage is TRBJ1-1, with D possibly being TRBD1 (6 bases). V lost 0 bases and J 5 bases, leaving 11 bases between the germline ends. From germline, CDR1 is SGHRS and CDR2 YFSETQ. The CDR3 is 14 amino acids. In DNA form, the CDR3 reads TGCGCCAGCAGCTTGGGCTCAGGGGAAACTGAAGCTTTCTTT. This translates into CASSLGSGETEAFF. Looking up the rest from reference TRBV5-1 and TRBJ1-1 gives the full variable domain: KAGVTQTPRYLIKTRGQQVTLSCSPISGHRSVSWYQQTPGQGLQFLFEYFSETQRNKGNFPGRFSGRQFSNSRSEMNVSTLELGDSALYLCASSLGSGETEAFFGQGTRLTVV.

This clonotype was seen many times. The chain recombines TRBV27 with TRBJ2-1, with 8 bases fitting TRBD2. The V gene end was trimmed by 5 bases and the J gene end by 0 bases; junction bases not matched to a gene: 3. Germline-derived CDR1 and CDR2 are MNHEY and SMNVEV (reference sequence). This CDR3 spans 15 amino acids. CDR3 in amino acids: CASSISGISYNEQFF. In DNA, the CDR3 is TGTGCCAGCAGTATTAGCGGGATCTCCTACAATGAGCAGTTCTTC.

This clonotype has just a few counts. The gene calls are TRBV3-1 and TRBJ2-4; D may be TRBD1 or TRBD2 (5 bases each). Trimming took off 0 bases at V and 5 bases at J, with 14 bases between the two ends. From germline, CDR1 is LGHDT and CDR2 YNNKEL (reference sequence). The CDR3 is made up of 16 amino acids. The CDR3 here is CASSQDLGTMENIQYF. In DNA form, the CDR3 reads TGTGCCAGCAGCCAAGATCTAGGGACCATGGAAAACATTCAGTACTTC. The full variable domain, its missing parts supplied by reference TRBV3-1 and TRBJ2-4, is DTAVSQTPKYLVTQMGNDKSIKCEQNLGHDTMYWYKQDSKKFLKIMFSYNNKELIINETVPNRFSPKSPDKAHLNLHINSLELGDSAVYFCASSQDLGTMENIQYFGAGTRLSVL.

This clonotype was seen more than once but under ten times. The chain combines TRBV5-1 with TRBJ1-1; 7 bases map to TRBD1. From germline, CDR1 is SGHRS and CDR2 YFSETQ. With 3 bases clipped from V and 11 bases from J, the junction kept 7 bases outside the gene matches. The CDR3 is 12 amino acids. CDR3 in DNA: TGCGCCAGCAGCTCCCAGGGGGGAGAGGCTTTCTTT. Encoded protein: CASSSQGGEAFF.

The rearrangement links TRBV5-4 to TRBJ2-7; D might be TRBD1 (5 bases). The CDR3 is made up of 15 amino acids. Looked up from germline, CDR1 is SGHNT and CDR2 is YYREEE (reference sequence). With 3 bases removed from V and 3 bases from J, the gap between germline ends came to 16 bases. The CDR3 DNA is TGTGCCAGCAGCTCCAGGGTCCAAGACGGCTACGAGCAGTACGTC. It yields the protein CASSSRVQDGYEQYV.

This clonotype came up many times. This chain links TRBV3-1 with TRBJ1-5; 7 nucleotides align to TRBD1. CDR1 and CDR2 from the germline V gene are LGHDT and YNNKEL (reference sequence). Germline trimming cut 8 bases from V and 2 bases from J; bases unmatched to any gene: 0. CDR3 size: 12 residues. The chain's CDR3 is CASGQGNQPQHF. CDR3 bases: TGTGCCAGCGGACAGGGCAATCAGCCCCAGCATTTT.

This rearrangement joins TRBV20-1 to TRBJ2-3; TRBD2 aligns across 15 bases. Germline trimming cut 2 bases from V and 0 bases from J; bases unmatched to any gene: 9. Germline V gives CDR1 DFQATT, CDR2 SNEGSKA (reference sequence). There are 19 residues in the CDR3. The CDR3 DNA sequence: TGCAGTGCTAGATCGTTAAGGGGGACTAGCGGGGGGAGCACAGATACGCAGTATTTT. As protein: CSARSLRGTSGGSTDTQYF.

The chain has TRBV19 and TRBJ2-2, with D uncertain. There are 14 residues in the CDR3. V was clipped by 7 bases and J by 0 bases, with 9 bases between them. Germline V gene sequence: CDR1 LNHDA, CDR2 SQIVND (reference sequence). The CDR3, as DNA: TGTGCCAGTACTGCGTTTCCGAACACCGGGGAGCTGTTTTTT. It codes for CASTAFPNTGELFF.

This clonotype appeared a few times. The chain combines TRBV5-1 with TRBJ2-1, with D tentatively TRBD1 or TRBD2 (6 bases each). Per germline, CDR1 SGHRS and CDR2 YFSETQ. This CDR3 comprises 16 residues. Deletions cut 0 bases from V and 5 bases from J, with 15 bases between. This CDR3 reads CASSLEGVTRNNEQFF. DNA for the CDR3: TGCGCCAGCAGCTTGGAGGGGGTGACTAGAAACAATGAGCAGTTCTTC.

This clonotype has a handful of counts. The CDR3 coding sequence is TGCGCCAGCAGCCAAACGGGACAGGGGGCCCAAGAGACCCAGTACTTC. Translated, it gives CASSQTGQGAQETQYF. This chain connects TRBV4-1 to TRBJ2-5; 12 bases align to TRBD1. There are 16 residues in the CDR3. Germline assignment: CDR1 MGHRA and CDR2 YSYEKL. Unmatched junction bases numbered 2, after V lost 2 bases and J lost 1 base.

In this sample, this clonotype turned up a few times. The V gene is TRBV6-2 or TRBV6-3, the J gene TRBJ2-7, with 7 positions matching TRBD2. The CDR3 runs 14 residues. Trimming cost V 3 bases and J 2 bases; bases outside gene matches: 4. Germline CDR1 is MNHEY and CDR2 is SVGEGT. Here the CDR3 DNA reads TGTGCCAGCAGTTATACTAGCGTTCCCTACGAGCAGTACTTC. Protein sequence: CASSYTSVPYEQYF.

V is TRBV6-7 and J is TRBJ2-7; TRBD1 agrees at 10 bases. TRBV6-7 is designated an ORF whose function remains uncertain. The CDR3 length is 14 residues. With V trimmed by 5 bases and J by 6 bases, 7 bases remained unmatched. The CDR3 nucleotides are TGTGCCAGCAGTAACGGGGGACAGGGGTCCGAGCAGTACTTC. Protein product: CASSNGGQGSEQYF.

The rearrangement joins TRBV9 to TRBJ2-5, with D uncertain. Per germline, CDR1 SGDLS and CDR2 YYNGEE. The V end lost 3 bases, the J end lost 5 bases, and 17 bases lay between the germline ends. The CDR3 totals 15 residues. This chain's CDR3 is CASSDDDIDGETQYF. Written as DNA, the CDR3 is TGTGCCAGCAGCGACGACGACATTGATGGGGAGACCCAGTACTTC. The whole variable domain, filled in from reference TRBV9 and TRBJ2-5, reads DSGVTQTPKHLITATGQRVTLRCSPRSGDLSVYWYQQSLDQGLQFLIQYYNGEERAKGNILERFSAQQFPDLHSELNLSSLELGDSALYFCASSDDDIDGETQYFGPGTRLLVL.